This T cell receptor beta chain is drawn from a study of radiation and T cells in renal cell carcinoma. Findings and limits, study-wide: From baseline, blood top tumor clonotypes peaked at 2 weeks post-radiation.

There are 15 residues in the CDR3. Trimming shortened V by 1 base and J by 1 base, and 10 bases separated the two germline ends. Germline assignment: CDR1 SGHNT and CDR2 YENEEA. TCRdb's copy holds only in-frame clones and misses some; the assay was immunoSEQ multiplex PCR. The table lists roughly 82,000 clones, roughly nine tenths of them singletons. Indicated time point: blood 4 weeks post-SBRT, at nephrectomy. Treatment noted: 15 Gy SBRT to primary tumor, nephrectomy 4 weeks later. Nephrectomy followed 15 Gy stereotactic body radiation by 4 weeks. A single count supports this clone. Its antigen is undetermined.

This specimen consisted of blood, obtained from a patient whose treatment included radiotherapy and nephrectomy. The clonotype comes from a woman aged 70 to 79 with renal cell carcinoma. The V gene is TRBV11-3, the J gene TRBJ2-5; D gene unclear. In DNA, the CDR3 is TGTGCCAGCAGCTTAGGGACGCGCCTCCAAGAGACCCAGTACTTC. It yields the protein CASSLGTRLQETQYF.